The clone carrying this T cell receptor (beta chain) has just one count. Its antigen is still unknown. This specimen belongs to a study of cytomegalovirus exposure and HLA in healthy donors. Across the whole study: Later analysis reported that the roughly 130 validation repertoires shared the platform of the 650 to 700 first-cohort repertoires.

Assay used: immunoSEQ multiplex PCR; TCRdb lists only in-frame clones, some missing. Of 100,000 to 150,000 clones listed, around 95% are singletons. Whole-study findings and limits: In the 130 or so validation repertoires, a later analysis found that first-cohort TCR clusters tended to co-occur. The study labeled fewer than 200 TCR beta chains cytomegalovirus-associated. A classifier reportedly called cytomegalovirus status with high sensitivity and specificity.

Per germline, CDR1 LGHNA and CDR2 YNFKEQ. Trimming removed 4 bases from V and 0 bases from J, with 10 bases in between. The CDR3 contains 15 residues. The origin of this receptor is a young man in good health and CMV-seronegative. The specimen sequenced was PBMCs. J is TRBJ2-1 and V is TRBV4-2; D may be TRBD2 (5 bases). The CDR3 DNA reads TGTGCCAGCAGCCTCAGCGGAAACTCCTACAATGAGCAGTTCTTC. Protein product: CASSLSGNSYNEQFF.